This TCR beta chain was found in a study of kidney transplant recipient with SARS-CoV-2 infection. Germline-derived CDR1 and CDR2 are LNHDA and SQIVND (reference sequence). CDR3 length equals 16 residues. Trimming took 5 bases from V and 0 from J, leaving 13 bases between them. TCRdb recomputed calls from the reads with MiXCR, one row per CDR3 protein. The table has approximately 240,000 distinct CDR3 sequences, more than 25% seen once. This clonotype was detected many times. The specimen comprised a blood sample, sampled at baseline and on approximately day 120 from a kidney transplant recipient. This TCR was recovered from a male patient aged 25-45 years who had COVID-19 and was a kidney transplant recipient. Some T cells here may be from the graft donor. The chain is built from TRBV19 and TRBJ2-2, with D possibly matching TRBD1 (6 bases). The CDR3 bases are TGTGCCAGTAGTGGGGACGGGACAACGAACACCGGGGAGCTGTTTTTT. Its protein is CASSGDGTTNTGELFF.